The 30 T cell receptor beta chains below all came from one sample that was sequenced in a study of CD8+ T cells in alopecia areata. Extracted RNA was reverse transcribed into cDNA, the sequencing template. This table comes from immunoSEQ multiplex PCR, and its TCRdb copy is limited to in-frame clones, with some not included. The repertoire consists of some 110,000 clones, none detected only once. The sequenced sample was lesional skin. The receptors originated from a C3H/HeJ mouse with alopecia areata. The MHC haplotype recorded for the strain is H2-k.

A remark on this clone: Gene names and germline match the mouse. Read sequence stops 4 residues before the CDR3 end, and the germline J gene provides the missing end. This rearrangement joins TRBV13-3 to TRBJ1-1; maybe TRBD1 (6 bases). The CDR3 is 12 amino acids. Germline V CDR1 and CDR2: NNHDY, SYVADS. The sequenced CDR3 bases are TGTGCCAGCAGTGTGGGACACGGA. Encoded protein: CASSVGHG. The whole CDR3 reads CASSVGHGEVFF.

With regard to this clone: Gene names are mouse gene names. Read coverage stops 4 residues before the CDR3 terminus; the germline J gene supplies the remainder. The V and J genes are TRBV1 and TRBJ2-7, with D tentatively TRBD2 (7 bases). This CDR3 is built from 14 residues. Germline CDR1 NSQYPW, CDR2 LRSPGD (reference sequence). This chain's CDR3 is CTCSAEWGAYEQYF. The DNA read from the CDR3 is TGCACCTGCAGTGCAGAGTGGGGGGCATAT. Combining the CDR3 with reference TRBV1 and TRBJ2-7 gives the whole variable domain VTLLEQNPRWRLVPRGQAVNLRCILKNSQYPWMSWYQQDLQKQLQWLFTLRSPGDKEVKSLPGADYLATRVTDTELRLQVANMSQGRTLYCTCSAEWGAYEQYFGPGTRLTVL.

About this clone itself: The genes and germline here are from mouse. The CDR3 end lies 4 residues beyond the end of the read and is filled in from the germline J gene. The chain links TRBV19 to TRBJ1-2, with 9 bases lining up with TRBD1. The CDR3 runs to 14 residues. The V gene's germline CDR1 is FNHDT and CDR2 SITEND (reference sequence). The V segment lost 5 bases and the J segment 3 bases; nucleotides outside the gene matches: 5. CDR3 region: CASSSGTGYSDYTF. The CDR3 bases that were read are TGTGCCAGCAGCTCCGGGACAGGGTACTCC.

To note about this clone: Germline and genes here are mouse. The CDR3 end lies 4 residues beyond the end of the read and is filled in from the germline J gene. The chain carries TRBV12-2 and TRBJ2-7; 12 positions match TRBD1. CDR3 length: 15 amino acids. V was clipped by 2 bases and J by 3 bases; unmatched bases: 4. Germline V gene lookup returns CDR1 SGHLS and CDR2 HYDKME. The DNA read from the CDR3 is TGTGCCAGCTCTCGGGGGACAGGGGGCGACTAT. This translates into CASSRGTGGDY. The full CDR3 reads CASSRGTGGDYEQYF.

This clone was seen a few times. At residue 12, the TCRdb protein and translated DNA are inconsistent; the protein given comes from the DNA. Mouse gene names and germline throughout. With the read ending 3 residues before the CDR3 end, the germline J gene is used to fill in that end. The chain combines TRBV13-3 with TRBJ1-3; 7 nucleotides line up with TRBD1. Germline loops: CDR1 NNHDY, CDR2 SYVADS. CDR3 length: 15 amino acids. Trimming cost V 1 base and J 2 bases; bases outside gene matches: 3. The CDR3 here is CASSDNQGAGNTLYF. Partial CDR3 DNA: TGTGCCAGCAGTGATAACCAGGGGGCTGGAAATACG. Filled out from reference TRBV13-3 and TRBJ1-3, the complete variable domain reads EAAVTQSPRSKVAVTGGKVTLSCHQTNNHDYMYWYRQDTGHGLRLIHYSYVADSTEKGDIPDGYKASRPSQENFSLILELASLSQTAVYFCASSDNQGAGNTLYFGEGSRLIVV.

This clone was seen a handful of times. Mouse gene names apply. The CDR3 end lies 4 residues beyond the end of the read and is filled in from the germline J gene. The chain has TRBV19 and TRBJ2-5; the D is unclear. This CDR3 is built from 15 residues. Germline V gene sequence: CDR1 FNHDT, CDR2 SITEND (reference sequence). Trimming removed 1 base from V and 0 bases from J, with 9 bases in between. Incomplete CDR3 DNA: TGTGCCAGCAGTATACTGCACCTTAACCAAGAC. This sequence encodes CASSILHLNQD. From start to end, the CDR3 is CASSILHLNQDTQYF.

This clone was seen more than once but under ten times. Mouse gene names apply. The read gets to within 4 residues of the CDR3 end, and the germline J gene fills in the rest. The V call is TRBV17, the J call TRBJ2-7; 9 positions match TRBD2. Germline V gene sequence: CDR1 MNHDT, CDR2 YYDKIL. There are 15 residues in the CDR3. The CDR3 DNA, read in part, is TGTGCTAGCAGTAGAGAAAAGGGACTGGGTTAT. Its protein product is CASSREKGLGY. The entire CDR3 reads CASSREKGLGYEQYF.

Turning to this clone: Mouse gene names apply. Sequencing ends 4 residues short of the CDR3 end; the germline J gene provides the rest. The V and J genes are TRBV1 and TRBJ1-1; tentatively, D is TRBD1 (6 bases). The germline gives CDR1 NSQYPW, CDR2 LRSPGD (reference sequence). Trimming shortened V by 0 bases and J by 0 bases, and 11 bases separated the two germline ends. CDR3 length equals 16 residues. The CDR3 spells CTCSADGGTTNTEVFF. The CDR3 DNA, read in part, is TGCACCTGCAGTGCAGATGGTGGGACAACAAACACA.

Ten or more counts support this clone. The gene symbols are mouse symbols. The CDR3 DNA, read in part, is TGTGCCAGCAGTGAGAGGGACAGGGGGCAAGAA. Protein sequence: CASSERDRGQE. The CDR3, in full, reads CASSERDRGQETLYF. This chain joins TRBV13-3 and TRBJ2-3, with 12 bases identical to TRBD1. The read is 4 residues too short to cover the CDR3 end, so that end is filled in from the germline J gene. This CDR3 region has 15 residues. Germline lookup yields CDR1 NNHDY and CDR2 SYVADS.

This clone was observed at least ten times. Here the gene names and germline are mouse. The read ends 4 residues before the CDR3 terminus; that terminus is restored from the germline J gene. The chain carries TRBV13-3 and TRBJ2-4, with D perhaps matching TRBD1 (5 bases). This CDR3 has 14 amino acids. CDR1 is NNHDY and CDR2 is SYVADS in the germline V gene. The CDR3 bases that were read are TGTGCCAGCAGTGACGCCAGGGAGGAAAAC. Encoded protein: CASSDAREEN. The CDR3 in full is CASSDAREENTLYF.

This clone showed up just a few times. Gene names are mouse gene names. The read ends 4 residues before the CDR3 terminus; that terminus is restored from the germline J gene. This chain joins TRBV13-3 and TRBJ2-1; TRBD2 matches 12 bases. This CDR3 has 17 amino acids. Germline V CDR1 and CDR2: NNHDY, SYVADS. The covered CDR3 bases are TGTGCCAGCAGTGATGCACAGTCGACTGGGGGGGCTTCT. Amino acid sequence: CASSDAQSTGGAS. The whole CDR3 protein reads CASSDAQSTGGASEQFF.

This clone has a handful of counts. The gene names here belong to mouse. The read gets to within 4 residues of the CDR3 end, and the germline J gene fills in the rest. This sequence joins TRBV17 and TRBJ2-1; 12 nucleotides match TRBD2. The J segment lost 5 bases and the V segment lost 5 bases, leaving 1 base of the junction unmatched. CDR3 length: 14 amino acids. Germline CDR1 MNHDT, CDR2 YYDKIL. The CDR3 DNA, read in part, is TGTGCTAGCAGTCGGACTGGGGGGGATGCT. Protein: CASSRTGGDA. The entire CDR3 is CASSRTGGDAEQFF. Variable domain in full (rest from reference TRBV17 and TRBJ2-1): DTTVKQNPRYKLARVGKPVNLICSQTMNHDTMYWYQKKPNQAPKLLLFYYDKILNREADTFEKFQSSRPNNSFCSLYIGSAGLEYSAMYLCASSRTGGDAEQFFGPGTRLTVL.

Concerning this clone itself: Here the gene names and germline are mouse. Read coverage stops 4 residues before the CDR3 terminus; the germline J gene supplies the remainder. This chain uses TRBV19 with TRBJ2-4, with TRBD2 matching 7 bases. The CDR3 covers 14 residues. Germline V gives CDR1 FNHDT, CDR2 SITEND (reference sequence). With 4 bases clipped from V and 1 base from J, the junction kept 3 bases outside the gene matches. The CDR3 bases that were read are TGTGCCAGCAGTCCCGGGACTGGTCAAAAC. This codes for CASSPGTGQN. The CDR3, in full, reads CASSPGTGQNTLYF.

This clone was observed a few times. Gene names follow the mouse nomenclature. The part of the CDR3 DNA that was read is TGTGCCAGCAGTATAGGGGGACAGGGCTCCTAT. Translated, it gives CASSIGGQGSY. The entire CDR3 sequence reads CASSIGGQGSYEQYF. This sequence joins TRBV19 and TRBJ2-7; TRBD1 matches 9 bases. The read finishes 4 residues shy of the CDR3 end, and the germline J gene is used to complete it. The length of the CDR3 is 15 residues. With 0 bases clipped from V and 0 bases from J, the junction kept 1 base outside the gene matches. CDR1 is FNHDT, CDR2 SITEND, per germline (reference sequence).

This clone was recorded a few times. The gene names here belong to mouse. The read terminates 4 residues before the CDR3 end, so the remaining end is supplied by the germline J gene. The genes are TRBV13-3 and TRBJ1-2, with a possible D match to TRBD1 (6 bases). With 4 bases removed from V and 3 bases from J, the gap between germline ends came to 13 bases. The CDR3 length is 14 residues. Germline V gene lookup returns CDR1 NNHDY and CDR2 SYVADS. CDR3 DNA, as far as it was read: TGTGCCAGCAGTAAACAGGGTTTGGACTCC. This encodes CASSKQGLDS. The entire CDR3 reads CASSKQGLDSDYTF.

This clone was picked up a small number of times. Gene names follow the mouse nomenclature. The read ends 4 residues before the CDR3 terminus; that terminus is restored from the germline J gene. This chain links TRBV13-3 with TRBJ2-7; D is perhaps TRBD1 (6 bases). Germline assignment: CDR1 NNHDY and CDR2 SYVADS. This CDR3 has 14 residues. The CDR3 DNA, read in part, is TGTGCCAGCACCTCCTCGGGACAATCTTAT. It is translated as CASTSSGQSY. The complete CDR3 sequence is CASTSSGQSYEQYF.

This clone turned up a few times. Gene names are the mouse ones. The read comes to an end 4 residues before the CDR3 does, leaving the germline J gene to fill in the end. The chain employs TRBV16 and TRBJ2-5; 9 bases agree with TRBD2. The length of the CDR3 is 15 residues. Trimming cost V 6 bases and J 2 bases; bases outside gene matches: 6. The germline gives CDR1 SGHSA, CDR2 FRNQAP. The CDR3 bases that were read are TGTGCAAGCAGTTTCCCGACTGGGGGCCAAGAC. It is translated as CASSFPTGGQD. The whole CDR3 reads CASSFPTGGQDTQYF.

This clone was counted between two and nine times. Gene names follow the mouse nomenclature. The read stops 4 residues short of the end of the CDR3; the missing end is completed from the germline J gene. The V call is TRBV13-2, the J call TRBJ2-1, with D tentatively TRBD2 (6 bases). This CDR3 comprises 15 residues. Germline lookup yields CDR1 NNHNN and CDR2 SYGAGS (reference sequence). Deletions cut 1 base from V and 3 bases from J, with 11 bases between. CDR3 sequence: CASGDKGTFYAEQFF. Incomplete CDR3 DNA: TGTGCCAGCGGTGATAAAGGGACTTTCTATGCT.

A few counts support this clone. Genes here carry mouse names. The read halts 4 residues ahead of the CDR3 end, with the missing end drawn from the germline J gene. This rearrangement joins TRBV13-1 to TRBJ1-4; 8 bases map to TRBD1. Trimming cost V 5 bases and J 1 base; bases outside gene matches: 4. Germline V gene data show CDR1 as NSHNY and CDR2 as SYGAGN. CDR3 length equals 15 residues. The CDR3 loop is CASSADRDSNERLFF. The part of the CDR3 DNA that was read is TGTGCCAGCAGCGCGGACAGGGATTCCAACGAA.

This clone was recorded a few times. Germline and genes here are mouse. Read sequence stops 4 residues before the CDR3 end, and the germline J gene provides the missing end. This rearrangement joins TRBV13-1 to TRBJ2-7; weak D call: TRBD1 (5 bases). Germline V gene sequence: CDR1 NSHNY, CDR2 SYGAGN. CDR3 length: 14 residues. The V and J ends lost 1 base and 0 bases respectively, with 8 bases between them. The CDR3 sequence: CASSDTDNSYEQYF. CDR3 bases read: TGTGCCAGCAGTGATACGGACAACTCCTAT.

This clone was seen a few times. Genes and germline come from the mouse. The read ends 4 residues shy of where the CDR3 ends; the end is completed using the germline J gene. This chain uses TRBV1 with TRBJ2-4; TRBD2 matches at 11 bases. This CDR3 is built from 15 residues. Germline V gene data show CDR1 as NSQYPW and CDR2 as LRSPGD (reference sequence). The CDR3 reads CTCSARTGGRNTLYF. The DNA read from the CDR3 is TGCACCTGCAGTGCGCGGACTGGGGGGAGGAAC.

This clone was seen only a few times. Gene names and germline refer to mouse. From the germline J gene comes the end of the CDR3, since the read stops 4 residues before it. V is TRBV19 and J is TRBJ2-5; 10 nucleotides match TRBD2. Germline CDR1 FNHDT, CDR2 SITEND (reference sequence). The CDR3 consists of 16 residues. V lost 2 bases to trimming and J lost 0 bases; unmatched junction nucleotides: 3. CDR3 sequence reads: CASSIWGGANQDTQYF. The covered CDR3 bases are TGTGCCAGCAGTATCTGGGGGGGCGCTAACCAAGAC.

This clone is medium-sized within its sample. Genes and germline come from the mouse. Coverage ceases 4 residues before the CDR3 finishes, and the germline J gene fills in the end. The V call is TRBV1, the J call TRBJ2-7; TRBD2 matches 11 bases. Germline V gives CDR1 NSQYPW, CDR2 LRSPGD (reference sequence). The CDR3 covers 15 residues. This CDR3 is CTCSADRDWGYEQYF. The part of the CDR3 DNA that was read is TGCACCTGCAGTGCAGATCGGGACTGGGGGTAT.

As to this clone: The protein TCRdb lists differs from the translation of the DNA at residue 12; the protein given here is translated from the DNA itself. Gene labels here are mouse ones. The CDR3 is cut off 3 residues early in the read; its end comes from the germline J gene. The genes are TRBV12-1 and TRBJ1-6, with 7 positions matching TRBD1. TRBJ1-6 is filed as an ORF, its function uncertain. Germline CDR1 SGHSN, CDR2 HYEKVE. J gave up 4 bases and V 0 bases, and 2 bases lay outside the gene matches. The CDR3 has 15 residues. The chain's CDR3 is CASSLVTGYNSPLYF. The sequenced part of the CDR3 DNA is TGTGCCAGCTCTCTCGTGACAGGGTATAATTCGCCC.

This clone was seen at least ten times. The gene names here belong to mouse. The DNA read from the CDR3 is TGTGCCAGCAGGGAACAGGGGCGAGGCACCGGG. Residues: CASREQGRGTG. The full CDR3 protein reads CASREQGRGTGQLYF. The chain couples TRBV13-3 to TRBJ2-2; 7 bases map to TRBD1. The DNA ends 4 residues before the CDR3 does, and the rest of the CDR3 is filled in from the germline J gene. The CDR3 runs 15 residues. V trimming: 5 bases; J trimming: 4 bases; junction bases outside the gene matches: 8. Looked up from germline, CDR1 is NNHDY and CDR2 is SYVADS.

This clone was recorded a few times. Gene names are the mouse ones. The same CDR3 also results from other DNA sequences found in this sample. CDR3 DNA (partial): TGCACCTGCAGTGCAGATCTTACTGGGAACTATGCT. Translated, it gives CTCSADLTGNYA. The complete CDR3 reads CTCSADLTGNYAEQFF. V usage is TRBV1 and J usage is TRBJ2-1; a possible D gene is TRBD2 (6 bases). The observed sequence ends 4 residues before the CDR3 terminus, with the missing tail filled in from the germline J gene. Looked up from germline, CDR1 is NSQYPW and CDR2 is LRSPGD (reference sequence). The CDR3 totals 16 residues. Trimming shortened V by 0 bases and J by 1 base, and 10 bases separated the two germline ends.

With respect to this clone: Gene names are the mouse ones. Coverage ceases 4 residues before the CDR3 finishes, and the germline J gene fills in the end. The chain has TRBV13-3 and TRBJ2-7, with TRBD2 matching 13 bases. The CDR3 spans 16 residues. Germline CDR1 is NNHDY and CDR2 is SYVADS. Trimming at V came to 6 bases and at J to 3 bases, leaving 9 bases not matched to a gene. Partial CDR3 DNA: TGTGCCAGCACCCTATCCCGGGACTGGGGGGGCTAT. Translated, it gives CASTLSRDWGGY. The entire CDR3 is CASTLSRDWGGYEQYF.

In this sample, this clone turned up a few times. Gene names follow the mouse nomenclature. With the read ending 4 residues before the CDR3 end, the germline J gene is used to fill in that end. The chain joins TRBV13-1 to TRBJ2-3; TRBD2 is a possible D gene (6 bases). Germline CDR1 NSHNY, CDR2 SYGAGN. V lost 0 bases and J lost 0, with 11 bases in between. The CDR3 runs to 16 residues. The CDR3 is CASSDVLGSSAETLYF. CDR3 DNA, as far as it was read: TGTGCCAGCAGTGATGTGCTGGGGTCTAGTGCAGAA.

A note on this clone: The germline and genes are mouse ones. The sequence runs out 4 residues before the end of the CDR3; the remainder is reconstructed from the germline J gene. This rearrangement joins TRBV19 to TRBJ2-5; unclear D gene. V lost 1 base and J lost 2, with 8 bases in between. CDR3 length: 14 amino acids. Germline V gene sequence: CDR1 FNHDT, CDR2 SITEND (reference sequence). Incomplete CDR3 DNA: TGTGCCAGCAGTATATCCCCTCTCCAAGAC. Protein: CASSISPLQD. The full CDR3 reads CASSISPLQDTQYF.

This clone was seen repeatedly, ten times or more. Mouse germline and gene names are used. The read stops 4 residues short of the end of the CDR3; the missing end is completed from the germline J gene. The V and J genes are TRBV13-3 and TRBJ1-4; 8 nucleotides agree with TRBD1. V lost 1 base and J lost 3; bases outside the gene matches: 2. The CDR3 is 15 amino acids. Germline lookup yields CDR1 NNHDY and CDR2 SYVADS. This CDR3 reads CASSDIRGPNERLFF. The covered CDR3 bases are TGTGCCAGCAGTGATATCAGGGGGCCCAACGAA.